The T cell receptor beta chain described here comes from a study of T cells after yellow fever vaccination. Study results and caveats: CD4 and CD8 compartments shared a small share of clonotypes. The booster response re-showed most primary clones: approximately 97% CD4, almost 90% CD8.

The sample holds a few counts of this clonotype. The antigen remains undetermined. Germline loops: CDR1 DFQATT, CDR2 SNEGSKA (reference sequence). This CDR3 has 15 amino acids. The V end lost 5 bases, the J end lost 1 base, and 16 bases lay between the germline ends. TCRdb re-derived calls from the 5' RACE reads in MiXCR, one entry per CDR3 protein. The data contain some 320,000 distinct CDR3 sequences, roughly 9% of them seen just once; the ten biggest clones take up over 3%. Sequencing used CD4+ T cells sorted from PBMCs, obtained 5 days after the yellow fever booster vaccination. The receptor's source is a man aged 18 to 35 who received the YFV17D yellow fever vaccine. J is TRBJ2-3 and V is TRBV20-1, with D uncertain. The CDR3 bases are TGCAGTGCTTCCGGAATCGCTTTAGGCACAGATACGCAGTATTTT. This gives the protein CSASGIALGTDTQYF.